The 9 T cell receptor beta chains listed next were all sequenced from one sample in a study of blood T cell repertoires in COVID-19. Generated by immunoSEQ multiplex PCR, the TCRdb table keeps only in-frame clones and is missing some. The table has over 200,000 clones, roughly 86% seen once. Sequencing was done on a sample of peripheral blood. Every receptor here comes from a woman in her twenties or thirties who had recovered from COVID-19.

V gene TRBV9 combines with J gene TRBJ2-3; 10 positions agree with TRBD1. The CDR3 has 16 amino acids. After removal of 6 bases from V and 1 base from J, the junction contained 8 bases not matched to a gene. Germline V gives CDR1 SGDLS, CDR2 YYNGEE. This CDR3 reads CASNSGQGTRTDTQYF. The CDR3 DNA sequence: TGTGCCAGCAACTCGGGACAGGGGACACGCACAGATACGCAGTATTTT.

The table lists this clone with many counts. The rearrangement joins TRBV19 to TRBJ2-7; D is undetermined. V dropped 7 bases and J dropped 3 bases, with 13 bases sitting between them. Looked up from germline, CDR1 is LNHDA and CDR2 is SQIVND (reference sequence). This CDR3 region has 13 residues. The CDR3 DNA reads as TGTGCCAGTACCGCCCCGGGTCGCTACGAGCAGTACTTC. Its protein is CASTAPGRYEQYF.

The chain uses TRBV6-6 and TRBJ1-3; D might be TRBD1 (6 bases). Germline CDR1 and CDR2: MNHNY and SVGAGI (reference sequence). The CDR3 length is 15 residues. V dropped 7 bases and J dropped 4 bases, with 17 bases sitting between them. In DNA, the CDR3 is TGTGCCAGCACGAACAGGGAAATTTCGGGAAACACCATATATTTT. Amino acids: CASTNREISGNTIYF.

This rearrangement joins TRBV2 to TRBJ2-5, with D perhaps TRBD1 (7 bases). In germline, CDR1 is SNHLY, CDR2 FYNNEI. Trimming shortened V by 5 bases and J by 9 bases, and 22 bases separated the two germline ends. The CDR3 length is 15 residues. In nucleotides, the CDR3 is TGTGCCAGCAGTCCCGGGGGCAGGGGGGTGGAGGCCCAGTACTTC. Translation: CASSPGGRGVEAQYF. Combining the CDR3 with reference TRBV2 and TRBJ2-5 gives the whole variable domain EPEVTQTPSHQVTQMGQEVILRCVPISNHLYFYWYRQILGQKVEFLVSFYNNEISEKSEIFDDQFSVERPDGSNFTLKIRSTKLEDSAMYFCASSPGGRGVEAQYFGPGTRLLVL.

This chain links TRBV7-2 with TRBJ2-4; TRBD1 might be the D (6 bases). This CDR3 region has 13 residues. The germline V gene has CDR1 SGHTA and CDR2 FQGNSA. The V end was cut by 5 bases, the J end by 8 bases, with 13 bases between. CDR3 region: CASSPNRAYIQYF. In nucleotides, the CDR3 is TGTGCCAGCAGCCCCAACAGGGCGTACATTCAGTACTTC.

V is TRBV30 and J is TRBJ2-5, with 9 positions matching TRBD1. The CDR3 runs to 13 residues. The ends lost 2 bases at V and 14 bases at J; junction bases unmatched: 12. The V gene's germline CDR1 is GTSNPN and CDR2 SVGIG (reference sequence). CDR3 amino acids: CAWSPGTGIVLYF. The CDR3 bases are TGTGCCTGGAGTCCGGGGACAGGGATCGTACTTTACTTC.

This clone appeared a few times. The gene calls are TRBV3-1 (or the pseudogene TRBV3-2) and TRBJ1-6, with D possibly being TRBD1 (5 bases). The CDR3 loop spans 15 amino acids. In germline, CDR1 is LGHDT, CDR2 YNNKEL (reference sequence). V was clipped by 3 bases and J by 3 bases, with 9 bases between them. CDR3 residues: CASSQGEGYNSPLHF. Written as DNA, the CDR3 is TGTGCCAGCAGCCAGGGGGAGGGCTATAATTCACCCCTCCACTTT.

This chain connects TRBV18 to TRBJ1-1, with 7 bases fitting TRBD1. The CDR3 length is 14 residues. The germline V gene has CDR1 KGHSH and CDR2 LQKENI. V lost 3 bases to trimming and J lost 5 bases; unmatched junction nucleotides: 6. CDR3 region: CASSPSQGQTEAFF. CDR3 bases: TGTGCCAGCTCACCGTCACAGGGGCAAACTGAAGCTTTCTTT.

The V gene is TRBV15, the J gene TRBJ1-6, with no clear D. CDR3 size: 20 residues. V lost 1 base, J lost 14 bases, and 33 bases lay in between. CDR1 and CDR2 (germline): LNHNV, YYDKDF (reference sequence). The CDR3 reads CATSRGSGSTSADPIGALHF. The CDR3 DNA is TGTGCCACCAGCAGAGGGTCCGGGTCCACCTCGGCAGACCCCATAGGAGCCCTCCACTTT.